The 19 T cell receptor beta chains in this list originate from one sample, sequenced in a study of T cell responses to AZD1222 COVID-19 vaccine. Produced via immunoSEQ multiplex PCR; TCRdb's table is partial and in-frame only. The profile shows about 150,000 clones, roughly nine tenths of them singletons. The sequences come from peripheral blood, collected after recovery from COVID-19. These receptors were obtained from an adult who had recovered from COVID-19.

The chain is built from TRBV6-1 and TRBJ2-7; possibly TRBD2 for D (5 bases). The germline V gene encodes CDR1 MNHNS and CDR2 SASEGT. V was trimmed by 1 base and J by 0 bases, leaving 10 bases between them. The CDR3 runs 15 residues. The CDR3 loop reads CASSEELARSYEQYF. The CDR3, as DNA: TGTGCCAGCAGTGAAGAGCTAGCCCGCTCCTACGAGCAGTACTTC.

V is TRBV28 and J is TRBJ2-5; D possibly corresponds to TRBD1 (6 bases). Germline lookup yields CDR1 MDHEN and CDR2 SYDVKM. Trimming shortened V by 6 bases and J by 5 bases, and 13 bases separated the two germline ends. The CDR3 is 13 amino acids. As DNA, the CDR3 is TGTGCCAGCAGGGCACAGGGCTGGGAGACCCAGTACTTC. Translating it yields CASRAQGWETQYF.

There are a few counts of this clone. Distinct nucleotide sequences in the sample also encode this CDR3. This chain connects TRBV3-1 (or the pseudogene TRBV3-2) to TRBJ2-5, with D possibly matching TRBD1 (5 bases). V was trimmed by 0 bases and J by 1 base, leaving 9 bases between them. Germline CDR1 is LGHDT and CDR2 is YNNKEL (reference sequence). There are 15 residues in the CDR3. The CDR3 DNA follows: TGTGCCAGCAGCCAAGACCCGACAGCCCAAGAGACCCAGTACTTC. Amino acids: CASSQDPTAQETQYF.

This chain's CDR3 is CASRSGTNYGYTF. Written as DNA, the CDR3 is TGTGCCAGCAGAAGTGGGACAAACTATGGCTACACCTTC. The chain recombines TRBV7-9 with TRBJ1-2; D is perhaps TRBD1 (6 bases). The V gene's germline CDR1 is SEHNR and CDR2 FQNEAQ (reference sequence). V was pared by 6 bases and J by 2 bases, with 10 bases between. This CDR3 spans 13 amino acids.

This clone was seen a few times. The CDR3 protein is CASSSETGSGNTIYF. DNA for the CDR3: TGTGCCAGCAGCTCGGAAACAGGGTCCGGAAACACCATATATTTT. The V gene is TRBV5-8, the J gene TRBJ1-3, with D tentatively TRBD1 (6 bases). This CDR3 comprises 15 residues. Trimming pared 3 bases from V and 4 bases from J, leaving 14 bases between. Per germline, CDR1 SGHTS and CDR2 YDEGEE. Combining the CDR3 with reference TRBV5-8 and TRBJ1-3 gives the whole variable domain EAGVTQSPTHLIKTRGQQATLRCSPISGHTSVYWYQQALGLGLQFLLWYDEGEERNRGNFPPRFSGRQFPNYSSELNVNALELEDSALYLCASSSETGSGNTIYFGEGSWLTVV.

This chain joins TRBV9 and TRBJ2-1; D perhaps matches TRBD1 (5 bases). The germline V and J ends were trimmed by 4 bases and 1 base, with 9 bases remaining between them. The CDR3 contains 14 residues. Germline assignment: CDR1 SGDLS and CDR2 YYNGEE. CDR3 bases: TGTGCCAGCAGCCCCAGGGTATCCTACAATGAGCAGTTCTTC. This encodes CASSPRVSYNEQFF.

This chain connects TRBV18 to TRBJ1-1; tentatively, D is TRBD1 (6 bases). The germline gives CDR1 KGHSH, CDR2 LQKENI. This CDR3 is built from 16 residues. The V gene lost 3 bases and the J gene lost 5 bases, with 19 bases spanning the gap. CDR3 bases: TGTGCCAGCTCACCTCCGGGGACGGCTCAGGGGACTGAAGCTTTCTTT. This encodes CASSPPGTAQGTEAFF.

DNA for the CDR3: TGTGCCAGTAGTATCCCTCGGCCGCAATACAATGAGCAGTTCTTC. Amino acid sequence: CASSIPRPQYNEQFF. The V and J genes are TRBV19 and TRBJ2-1; D gene ambiguous. The V and J ends lost 3 bases and 4 bases respectively, with 13 bases between them. There are 15 residues in the CDR3. Per the germline V gene, CDR1 is LNHDA and CDR2 is SQIVND (reference sequence).

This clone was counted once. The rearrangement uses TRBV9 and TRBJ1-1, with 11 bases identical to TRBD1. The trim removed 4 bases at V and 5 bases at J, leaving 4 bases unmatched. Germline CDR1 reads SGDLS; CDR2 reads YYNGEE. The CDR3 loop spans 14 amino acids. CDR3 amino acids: CASSRTGGETEAFF. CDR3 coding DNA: TGTGCCAGCAGCCGGACAGGGGGCGAAACTGAAGCTTTCTTT. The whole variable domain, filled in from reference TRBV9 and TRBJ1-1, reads DSGVTQTPKHLITATGQRVTLRCSPRSGDLSVYWYQQSLDQGLQFLIQYYNGEERAKGNILERFSAQQFPDLHSELNLSSLELGDSALYFCASSRTGGETEAFFGQGTRLTVV.

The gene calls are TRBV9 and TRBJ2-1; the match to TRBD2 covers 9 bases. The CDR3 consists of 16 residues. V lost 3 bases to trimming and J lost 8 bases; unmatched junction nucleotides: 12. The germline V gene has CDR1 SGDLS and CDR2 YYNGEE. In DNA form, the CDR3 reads TGTGCCAGCAGCGGTGGTATGGCGGGAGGGCCTTATGAGCAGTTCTTC. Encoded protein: CASSGGMAGGPYEQFF.

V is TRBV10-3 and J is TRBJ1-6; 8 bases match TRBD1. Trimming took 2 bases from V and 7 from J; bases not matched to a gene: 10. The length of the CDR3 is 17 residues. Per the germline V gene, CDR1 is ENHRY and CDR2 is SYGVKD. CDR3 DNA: TGTGCCATCAGTGAGGTTTTTAGGACAGGGAAAAATTCACCCCTCCACTTT. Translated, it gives CAISEVFRTGKNSPLHF.

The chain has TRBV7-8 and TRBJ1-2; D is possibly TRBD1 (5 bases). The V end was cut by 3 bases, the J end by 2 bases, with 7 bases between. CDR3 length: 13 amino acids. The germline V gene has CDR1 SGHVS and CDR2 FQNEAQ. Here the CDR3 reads CASSFGGNYGYTF. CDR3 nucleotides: TGTGCCAGCAGCTTCGGGGGGAACTATGGCTACACCTTC.

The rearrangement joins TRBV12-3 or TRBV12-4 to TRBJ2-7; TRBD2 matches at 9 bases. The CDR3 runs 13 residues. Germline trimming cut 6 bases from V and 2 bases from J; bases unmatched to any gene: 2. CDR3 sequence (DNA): TGTGCCAGCAGGCTAGCGGGGCCCTACGAGCAGTACTTC. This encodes CASRLAGPYEQYF.

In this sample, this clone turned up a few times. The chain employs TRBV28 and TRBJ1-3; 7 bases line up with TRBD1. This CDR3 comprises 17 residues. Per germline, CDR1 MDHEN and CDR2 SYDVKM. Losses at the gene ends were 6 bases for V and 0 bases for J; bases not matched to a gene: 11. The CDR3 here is CASREYRGLRSGNTIYF. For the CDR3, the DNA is TGTGCCAGCAGGGAATACAGGGGTCTTCGCTCTGGAAACACCATATATTTT.

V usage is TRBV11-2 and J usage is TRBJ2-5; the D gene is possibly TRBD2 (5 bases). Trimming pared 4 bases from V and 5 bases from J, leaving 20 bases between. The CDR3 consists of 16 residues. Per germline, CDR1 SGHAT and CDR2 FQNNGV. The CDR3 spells CASSSTTLSRGETQYF. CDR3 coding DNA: TGTGCCAGCAGCTCGACGACCCTTAGCCGGGGTGAGACCCAGTACTTC. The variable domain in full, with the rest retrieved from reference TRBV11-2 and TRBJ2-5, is EAGVAQSPRYKIIEKRQSVAFWCNPISGHATLYWYQQILGQGPKLLIQFQNNGVVDDSQLPKDRFSAERLKGVDSTLKIQPAKLEDSAVYLCASSSTTLSRGETQYFGPGTRLLVL.

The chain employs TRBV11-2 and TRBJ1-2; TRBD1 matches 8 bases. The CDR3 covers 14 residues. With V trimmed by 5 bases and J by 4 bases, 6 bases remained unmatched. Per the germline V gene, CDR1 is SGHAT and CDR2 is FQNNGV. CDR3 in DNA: TGTGCCAGCAGCCGAAGGACAGGGCTCTATGGCTACACCTTC. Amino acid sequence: CASSRRTGLYGYTF.

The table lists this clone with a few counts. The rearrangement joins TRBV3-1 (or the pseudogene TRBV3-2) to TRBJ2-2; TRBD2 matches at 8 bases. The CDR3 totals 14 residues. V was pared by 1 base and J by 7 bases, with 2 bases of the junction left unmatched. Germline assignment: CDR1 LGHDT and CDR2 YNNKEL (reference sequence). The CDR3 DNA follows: TGTGCCAGCAGCCAAGCGGGGGGGCACGGGGAGCTGTTTTTT. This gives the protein CASSQAGGHGELFF.

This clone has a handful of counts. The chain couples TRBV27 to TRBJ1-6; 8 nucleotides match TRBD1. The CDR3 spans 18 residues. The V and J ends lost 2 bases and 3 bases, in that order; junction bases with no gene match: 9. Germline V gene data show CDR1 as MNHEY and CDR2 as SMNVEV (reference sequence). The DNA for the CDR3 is TGTGCCAGCAGTTTACAAATCCGACAGGGGTACTATAATTCACCCCTCCACTTT. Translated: CASSLQIRQGYYNSPLHF.

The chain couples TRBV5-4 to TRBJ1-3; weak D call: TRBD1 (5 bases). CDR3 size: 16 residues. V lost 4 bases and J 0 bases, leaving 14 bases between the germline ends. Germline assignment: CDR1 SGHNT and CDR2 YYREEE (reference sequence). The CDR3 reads CASSVGRPSSGNTIYF. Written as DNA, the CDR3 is TGTGCCAGCAGCGTGGGACGCCCCAGCTCTGGAAACACCATATATTTT.